These 17 T cell receptor beta chains were sequenced from one sample in a study of T-cell reconstitution after alpha-beta-depleted transplantation in children. General observations from the study: T-cell numbers and diversity, one year after transplant, stemmed largely from T cells that were newly produced.

No antigen has been identified for these receptors. For TCRbeta, the library was prepared with unique molecular identifiers. TCRdb itself ran the PCR reads through MiXCR, one entry per CDR3 protein. Found here are some 300,000 distinct CDR3 sequences, over 7.5% of them singletons; the top ten hold over 7.5%. Sample: peripheral blood, taken 360 days after TCRalphabeta/CD19-depleted stem cell transplant. The source is a female patient aged 2-9 years who had a stem cell transplant for Fanconi anemia, so the T cells may come from the graft donor.

In this sample, this clonotype turned up many times. The gene calls are TRBV9 and TRBJ2-5; no clear D gene. The CDR3 sequence is 16 residues long. Deletions cut 0 bases from V and 2 bases from J, with 14 bases between. Germline V gives CDR1 SGDLS, CDR2 YYNGEE. The CDR3 DNA reads TGTGCCAGCAGCGTAGAGGCAGACCTTAAGCAAGAGACCCAGTACTTC. It specifies CASSVEADLKQETQYF.

This clonotype has at least ten counts. This chain joins TRBV20-1 and TRBJ1-2, with a possible D match to TRBD1 (5 bases). Germline V CDR1 and CDR2: DFQATT, SNEGSKA (reference sequence). The ends were cut back, 4 bases at V and 2 bases at J, with 14 bases in the middle. The CDR3 has 14 residues. CDR3 bases: TGCAGTGCTAAGGGGCAGGTTGACAACTATGGCTACACCTTC. Translation gives CSAKGQVDNYGYTF.

The chain carries TRBV20-1 and TRBJ2-7; D is possibly TRBD2 (5 bases). Trimming cost V 0 bases and J 2 bases, with 11 bases left between them. The CDR3 spans 14 residues. CDR1 and CDR2 from the germline V gene are DFQATT and SNEGSKA (reference sequence). CDR3 sequence (DNA): TGCAGTGCTAGAGATGGGAGCAGACCCTACGAGCAGTACTTC. This sequence encodes CSARDGSRPYEQYF.

This clonotype was observed at least ten times. The gene calls are TRBV5-1 and TRBJ1-1, with TRBD1 as a possible D gene (6 bases). Germline V gene lookup returns CDR1 SGHRS and CDR2 YFSETQ. Trimming took off 3 bases at V and 2 bases at J, with 17 bases between the two ends. This CDR3 contains 16 residues. Written as DNA, the CDR3 is TGCGCCAGCAGCTGGACCGGGGGGGCAGAAAACACTGAAGCTTTCTTT. It yields the protein CASSWTGGAENTEAFF.

This clonotype was observed many times. V gene TRBV20-1 combines with J gene TRBJ1-6; weak D call: TRBD1 (5 bases). The length of the CDR3 is 16 residues. V was shortened by 1 base and J by 6 bases, with 16 bases between the two germline ends. Germline-derived CDR1 and CDR2 are DFQATT and SNEGSKA (reference sequence). The CDR3 loop reads CSARARGGPGNSPLHF. CDR3 DNA: TGCAGTGCTAGAGCCCGCGGGGGACCGGGTAATTCACCCCTCCACTTT.

This clonotype has at least ten counts. This sequence joins TRBV5-1 and TRBJ2-1; weak D call: TRBD2 (6 bases). This CDR3 spans 17 amino acids. The V end lost 0 bases, the J end lost 1 base, and 14 bases lay between the germline ends. From germline, CDR1 is SGHRS and CDR2 YFSETQ. CDR3 DNA sequence: TGCGCCAGCAGCTTGGACCGGGACTTTATGTCCTACAATGAGCAGTTCTTC. This codes for CASSLDRDFMSYNEQFF.

The table lists this clonotype with many counts. This chain joins TRBV6-2 or TRBV6-3 and TRBJ2-1; D perhaps matches TRBD2 (6 bases). The germline gives CDR1 MNHEY, CDR2 SVGEGT. This CDR3 has 16 amino acids. V lost 6 bases, J lost 0 bases, and 15 bases lay in between. The CDR3: CASSSLAFSSYNEQFF. For the CDR3, the DNA is TGTGCCAGCAGCTCCCTAGCGTTTAGCTCCTACAATGAGCAGTTCTTC.

This clonotype has a count of ten or more. V is TRBV29-1 and J is TRBJ1-1; tentatively, D is TRBD1 (5 bases). V was pared by 4 bases and J by 1 base, with 13 bases between. Germline V gene data show CDR1 as SQVTM and CDR2 as ANQGSEA. This CDR3 comprises 14 residues. The CDR3 region has the DNA TGCAGCGTTGCATCGGGGGGGAGGAACACTGAAGCTTTCTTT. Translation: CSVASGGRNTEAFF.

In its sample, this clonotype was seen a few times. The genes are TRBV6-1 and TRBJ2-1, with 10 bases identical to TRBD2. Trimming took 5 bases from V and 7 from J; bases not matched to a gene: 11. Looked up from germline, CDR1 is MNHNS and CDR2 is SASEGT. The CDR3 length is 16 residues. CDR3 nucleotide sequence: TGTGCCAGCAGTACGCTAGCGGGGGCCCCCGGGAATGAGCAGTTCTTC. Protein: CASSTLAGAPGNEQFF.

The sample holds many counts of this clonotype. The rearrangement joins TRBV5-4 to TRBJ2-5; 10 bases are a match to TRBD2. Germline V gives CDR1 SGHNT, CDR2 YYREEE (reference sequence). Trimming took 2 bases from V and 5 from J; bases not matched to a gene: 18. This CDR3 is built from 19 residues. The CDR3 reads CASSFIQTSGNILGETQYF. The CDR3 coding sequence is TGTGCCAGCAGCTTTATCCAAACTAGCGGGAATATCCTCGGCGAGACCCAGTACTTC.

Many counts were recorded for this clonotype. The chain employs TRBV4-2 and TRBJ2-7; TRBD1 matches at 7 bases. The length of the CDR3 is 15 residues. The ends lost 3 bases at V and 3 bases at J; junction bases unmatched: 8. CDR1 LGHNA and CDR2 YNFKEQ come from the germline V gene. The CDR3 loop reads CASSQERQGIYEQYF. CDR3 DNA sequence: TGTGCCAGCAGCCAGGAGAGACAGGGTATCTACGAGCAGTACTTC.

This clonotype was counted between two and nine times. The J gene is TRBJ1-3, the V gene TRBV4-3; TRBD1 might be the D (6 bases). This CDR3 has 17 amino acids. In germline, CDR1 is LGHNA, CDR2 YSLEER. Trimming left V 1 base short and J 3 bases short, with 16 bases between. CDR3 sequence (DNA): TGCGCCAGCAGCCAAGTCGGGGGGCCGATTAATGGAAACACCATATATTTT. Protein sequence: CASSQVGGPINGNTIYF.

In its sample, this clonotype was seen many times. The CDR3 DNA reads as TGCAGCGTTGTAGAGTACGAGCAGTACTTC. Translating it yields CSVVEYEQYF. V gene TRBV29-1 combines with J gene TRBJ2-7; no firm D call. The CDR3 extends over 10 amino acids. CDR1 and CDR2 (germline): SQVTM, ANQGSEA. V was trimmed by 4 bases and J by 4 bases, leaving 5 bases between them.

This clonotype was counted at least ten times. This chain connects TRBV20-1 to TRBJ2-3, with TRBD2 matching 12 bases. CDR1 is DFQATT, CDR2 SNEGSKA, per germline (reference sequence). J lost 5 bases, V lost 1 base, and 4 bases had no gene match. This CDR3 spans 15 amino acids. In nucleotides, the CDR3 is TGCAGTGCTAGAGTTGCGACTAGCGGGAGAGATACGCAGTATTTT. It specifies CSARVATSGRDTQYF.

This clonotype was seen many times. This chain links TRBV9 with TRBJ1-2, with D uncertain. CDR3 size: 12 residues. CDR1 and CDR2 from the germline V gene are SGDLS and YYNGEE. Trimming removed 9 bases from V and 4 bases from J, with 13 bases in between. In DNA, the CDR3 is TGTGCCACCAGAACCAGTTCCTATGGCTACACCTTC. This gives the protein CATRTSSYGYTF.

The genes are TRBV20-1 and TRBJ1-1, with D possibly matching TRBD1 (6 bases). This CDR3 comprises 17 residues. Trimming stripped 5 bases from V and 0 bases from J, with 22 bases between. Germline V gene data show CDR1 as DFQATT and CDR2 as SNEGSKA (reference sequence). CDR3 sequence (DNA): TGCAGTGCTTTCCACGTGACAGGAGATTTCATGAACACTGAAGCTTTCTTT. Protein: CSAFHVTGDFMNTEAFF.

This clonotype has only a few counts. The chain carries TRBV30 and TRBJ2-5; D uncertain. This CDR3 comprises 12 residues. V was trimmed by 0 bases and J by 4 bases, leaving 6 bases between them. Germline V gene lookup returns CDR1 GTSNPN and CDR2 SVGIG (reference sequence). CDR3 amino acids: CAWSVLGETQYF. The DNA for the CDR3 is TGTGCCTGGAGTGTACTCGGAGAGACCCAGTACTTC.